This record covers a single TCR beta chain. The data were obtained in a study of T-cell reconstitution after alpha-beta-depleted transplantation in children. Trimming took 8 bases from V and 2 from J; bases not matched to a gene: 3. The CDR3 spans 13 residues. Preparation of the TCRbeta library was carried out with unique molecular identifiers. Each CDR3 protein gets one entry after TCRdb re-called the PCR reads with MiXCR. The sample holds approximately 510,000 distinct CDR3 sequences; around 17% are singletons and the top ten take 3.3%. Sample: PBMCs from the stem cell graft donor, taken from the stem cell graft. The chain has TRBV12-3 or TRBV12-4 and TRBJ2-7, with TRBD1 identical over 10 bases. The origin of this receptor is a human donor who donated a stem cell graft to a child with acute lymphoblastic leukemia. The CDR3 DNA reads as TGTGCCAGCGGGGGACAGGGGCCCTACGAGCAGTACTTC. It specifies CASGGQGPYEQYF.